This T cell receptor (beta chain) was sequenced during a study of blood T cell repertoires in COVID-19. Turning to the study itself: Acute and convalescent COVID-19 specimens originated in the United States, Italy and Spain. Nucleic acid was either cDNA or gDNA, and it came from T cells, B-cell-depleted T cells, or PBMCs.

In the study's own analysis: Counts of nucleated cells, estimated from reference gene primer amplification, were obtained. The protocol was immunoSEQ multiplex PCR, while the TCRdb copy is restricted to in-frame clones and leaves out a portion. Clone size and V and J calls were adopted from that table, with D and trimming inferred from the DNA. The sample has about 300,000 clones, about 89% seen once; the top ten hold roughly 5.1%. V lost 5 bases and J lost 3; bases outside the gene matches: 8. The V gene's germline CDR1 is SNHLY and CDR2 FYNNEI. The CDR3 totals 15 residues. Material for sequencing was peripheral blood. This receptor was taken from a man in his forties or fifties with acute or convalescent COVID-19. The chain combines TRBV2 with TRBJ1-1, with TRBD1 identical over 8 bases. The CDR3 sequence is CASSTRDRRDTEAFF. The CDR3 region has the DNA TGTGCCAGCAGTACAAGGGACAGGCGGGACACTGAAGCTTTCTTT.